These T cell receptor beta chains were read from a single sample in a study of blood T cells in healthy people across ages. Each CDR3 protein is one row after TCRdb ran MiXCR on the 5' RACE reads. The sample has 550,000 to 600,000 distinct CDR3 sequences, roughly 29% seen once; the top ten hold roughly 20%. The specimen was blood. Receptors originate from a woman aged 70-85 years in good health. CDR3s include the opening cysteine and the closing phenylalanine or tryptophan. Each record gives: D gene, V gene, J gene, clone size, CDR3 protein, CDR3 DNA. D genes are given only for firm matches. Clone size is stated in some rows and not others, as once, few, many or a class when expanded.

D: -
V: TRBV6-5
J: TRBJ1-1
size: few
CDR3: CASGTGNTEAFF
DNA: TGTGCCAGCGGGACGGGGAACACTGAAGCTTTCTTT

D: -
V: TRBV7-2
J: TRBJ2-5
size: -
CDR3: CASSLAGVKETQYF
DNA: TGTGCCAGCAGCTTAGCGGGAGTAAAAGAGACCCAGTACTTC

D: -
V: TRBV12-3/TRBV12-4
J: TRBJ1-1
size: -
CDR3: CASRRFNTEAFF
DNA: TGTGCCAGCAGGCGCTTCAACACTGAAGCTTTCTTT

D: -
V: TRBV7-9
J: TRBJ2-2
size: -
CDR3: CASSLRSGVTTGELFF
DNA: TGTGCCAGCAGCTTAAGATCAGGGGTCACCACCGGGGAGCTGTTTTTT

D: -
V: TRBV7-9
J: TRBJ1-1
size: -
CDR3: CASSFPGVGTEAFF
DNA: TGTGCCAGCAGCTTCCCAGGGGTGGGGACTGAAGCTTTCTTT

D: TRBD2
V: TRBV6-2/TRBV6-3
J: TRBJ2-1
size: -
CDR3: CASSSSREGEQFF
DNA: TGTGCCAGCAGTTCCTCGCGGGAGGGTGAGCAGTTCTTC

D: -
V: TRBV5-1
J: TRBJ1-6
size: -
CDR3: CASSFGGSPLHF
DNA: TGCGCCAGCAGCTTCGGTGGGTCACCCCTCCACTTT

D: TRBD1
V: TRBV20-1
J: TRBJ1-2
size: few
CDR3: CSARDNSRDRGHGYTF
DNA: TGCAGTGCTAGAGATAACTCTCGTGACAGGGGACATGGCTACACCTTC

D: -
V: TRBV6-5
J: TRBJ1-1
size: -
CDR3: CASSYGRALNTEAFF
DNA: TGTGCCAGCAGTTACGGTCGGGCCCTGAACACTGAAGCTTTCTTT

D: -
V: TRBV12-3/TRBV12-4
J: TRBJ2-3
size: -
CDR3: CASSIQLRTDTQYF
DNA: TGTGCCAGCAGTATTCAGCTGAGGACAGATACGCAGTATTTT

D: TRBD1
V: TRBV6-2/TRBV6-3
J: TRBJ2-6
size: -
CDR3: CASSNPGQKLGVLTF
DNA: TGTGCCAGCAGTAACCCGGGACAGAAGCTAGGCGTCCTGACTTTC

D: TRBD1
V: TRBV5-1
J: TRBJ1-1
size: once
CDR3: CASSVRQGNTEAFF
DNA: TGCGCCAGCAGCGTGAGACAGGGGAACACTGAAGCTTTCTTT

D: -
V: TRBV11-1
J: TRBJ2-1
size: -
CDR3: CASSSAGTLNEQFF
DNA: TGTGCCAGCAGCTCCGCCGGGACCCTCAATGAGCAGTTCTTC

D: -
V: TRBV7-2
J: TRBJ1-4
size: -
CDR3: CASSIGPNEKLFF
DNA: TGTGCCAGCAGCATCGGACCTAATGAAAAACTGTTTTTT

D: TRBD1
V: TRBV27
J: TRBJ1-1
size: -
CDR3: CASSLRTGGFMNTEAFF
DNA: TGTGCCAGCAGTTTAAGGACAGGGGGCTTCATGAACACTGAAGCTTTCTTT

D: -
V: TRBV6-2/TRBV6-3
J: TRBJ1-2
size: -
CDR3: CASSFRGGYTF
DNA: TGTGCCAGCAGCTTCCGTGGGGGCTACACCTTC

D: -
V: TRBV4-2
J: TRBJ2-5
size: many
CDR3: CASSQPGQETQYF
DNA: TGTGCCAGCAGCCAGCCGGGACAAGAGACCCAGTACTTC

D: TRBD2
V: TRBV13
J: TRBJ2-3
size: -
CDR3: CASSPTKTSGGAYLADTQYF
DNA: TGTGCCAGCAGCCCGACGAAAACTAGCGGGGGGGCGTATTTGGCAGATACGCAGTATTTT

D: -
V: TRBV4-1
J: TRBJ2-7
size: few
CDR3: CASSQVASSYEQYF
DNA: TGCGCCAGCAGCCAAGTAGCGTCTAGCTACGAGCAGTACTTC

D: -
V: TRBV20-1
J: TRBJ1-4
size: few
CDR3: CSVIAGSGNEKLFF
DNA: TGCAGTGTTATTGCGGGGAGCGGTAATGAAAAACTGTTTTTT

D: -
V: TRBV7-2
J: TRBJ2-7
size: -
CDR3: CASSLGGSYGEQYF
DNA: TGTGCCAGCAGCTTAGGCGGTAGCTACGGCGAGCAGTACTTC

D: -
V: TRBV18
J: TRBJ2-7
size: -
CDR3: CASSPQGPPHEQYF
DNA: TGTGCCAGCTCACCCCAGGGACCGCCCCACGAGCAGTACTTC

D: -
V: TRBV10-3
J: TRBJ1-1
size: once
CDR3: CAITEGMRGGAFF
DNA: TGTGCCATCACGGAGGGCATGAGGGGTGGCGCTTTCTTT

D: -
V: TRBV29-1
J: TRBJ2-5
size: -
CDR3: CSVAGNLAETQYF
DNA: TGCAGCGTTGCGGGGAATCTCGCCGAGACCCAGTACTTC

D: -
V: TRBV7-3
J: TRBJ1-4
size: -
CDR3: CASSPATAGEKLFF
DNA: TGTGCCAGCAGCCCGGCTACAGCGGGAGAAAAACTGTTTTTT

D: TRBD1
V: TRBV5-6
J: TRBJ1-6
size: -
CDR3: CASSSRDRGNSPLHF
DNA: TGTGCCAGCAGCTCCCGGGACAGGGGAAACTCACCCCTCCACTTT

D: -
V: TRBV6-2/TRBV6-3
J: TRBJ2-1
size: -
CDR3: CASSSNRDGSYNEQFF
DNA: TGTGCCAGCAGTTCTAACCGGGACGGGTCCTACAATGAGCAGTTCTTC

D: -
V: TRBV28
J: TRBJ2-1
size: -
CDR3: CASSRNLVDQFF
DNA: TGTGCCAGCAGTCGAAATTTGGTAGACCAGTTCTTC

D: TRBD1
V: TRBV11-2
J: TRBJ1-2
size: -
CDR3: CASSLSWQGGQSGYTF
DNA: TGTGCCAGCAGCTTAAGTTGGCAAGGGGGCCAGAGTGGCTACACCTTC

D: -
V: TRBV9
J: TRBJ2-7
size: few
CDR3: CASSVESGTEQYF
DNA: TGTGCCAGCAGCGTAGAGTCAGGTACCGAGCAGTACTTC

D: -
V: TRBV4-3
J: TRBJ2-4
size: -
CDR3: CASSQDRDPGIQYF
DNA: TGCGCCAGCAGCCAAGACAGGGATCCGGGGATTCAGTACTTC

D: -
V: TRBV7-8
J: TRBJ2-3
size: few
CDR3: CASSQNWGPDTQYF
DNA: TGTGCCAGCAGCCAGAATTGGGGCCCAGATACGCAGTATTTT

D: TRBD1
V: TRBV9
J: TRBJ1-2
size: few
CDR3: CASSVDGTAYSGYTF
DNA: TGTGCCAGCAGCGTAGACGGGACAGCATACTCTGGCTACACCTTC

D: -
V: TRBV12-5
J: TRBJ1-5
size: -
CDR3: CASGYDQPQHF
DNA: TGTGCTAGTGGTTACGATCAGCCCCAGCATTTT